The next 32 T cell receptor beta chains were all read from a single sample in a study of graft-versus-host responses after intestinal transplantation. Using immunoSEQ multiplex PCR, the repertoire was profiled, and TCRdb retains in-frame clones only, with some absent. The sample shows tens of thousands of clones, around 78% of them seen only once. Both intraepithelial and lamina propria lymphocytes were released by processing graft tissue. Sequencing was performed on ileum tissue, taken 12 days after intestinal transplant. These receptors came from a human patient who received an intestinal transplant, so some T cells may come from the graft donor.

The V and J genes are TRBV6-5 and TRBJ1-6; TRBD1 agrees at 7 bases. Germline values: CDR1 MNHEY, CDR2 SVGAGI. This CDR3 has 14 residues. Trimming cost V 5 bases and J 10 bases; bases outside gene matches: 8. The CDR3 sequence is CASSDRVVGSPLHF. In DNA, the CDR3 is TGTGCCAGCAGTGACAGGGTTGTGGGATCACCCCTCCACTTT.

This clone was seen only a few times. The J gene is TRBJ2-7, the V gene TRBV9, with D tentatively TRBD2 (6 bases). The CDR3 consists of 13 residues. CDR1 and CDR2 (germline): SGDLS, YYNGEE. V lost 4 bases and J 5 bases, leaving 13 bases between the germline ends. The CDR3 DNA follows: TGTGCCAGCAGCCAGACTAGAGAGAACGAGCAGTACTTC. It codes for CASSQTRENEQYF.

The V gene is TRBV4-1, the J gene TRBJ2-5; 7 positions match TRBD2. Germline loops: CDR1 MGHRA, CDR2 YSYEKL. CDR3 length: 16 residues. V dropped 0 bases and J dropped 4; count of bases not matched to a gene: 8. In nucleotides, the CDR3 is TGCGCCAGCAGCCAAGATGGGGGGGACGAGGGAGAGACCCAGTACTTC. Residues: CASSQDGGDEGETQYF.

This rearrangement joins TRBV5-4 to TRBJ1-6; TRBD1 is a possible D gene (5 bases). Germline V lookup: CDR1 SGHNT, CDR2 YYREEE (reference sequence). Trimming took off 1 base at V and 3 bases at J, with 8 bases between the two ends. This CDR3 is 15 amino acids long. The CDR3 DNA reads TGTGCCAGCAGCTTGTGGGGGGTCTATAATTCACCCCTCCACTTT. Its translation is CASSLWGVYNSPLHF. The full variable domain, rest sourced from reference TRBV5-4 and TRBJ1-6, is ETGVTQSPTHLIKTRGQQVTLRCSSQSGHNTVSWYQQALGQGPQFIFQYYREEENGRGNFPPRFSGLQFPNYSSELNVNALELDDSALYLCASSLWGVYNSPLHFGNGTRLTVT.

The V gene is TRBV27, the J gene TRBJ1-2; maybe TRBD1 (5 bases). This CDR3 contains 18 residues. Trimming stripped 4 bases from V and 3 bases from J, with 24 bases between. Per the germline V gene, CDR1 is MNHEY and CDR2 is SMNVEV (reference sequence). The CDR3 loop is CASSSRPAKWPGDYGYTF. The CDR3 nucleotides read TGTGCCAGCAGTTCGCGCCCAGCCAAGTGGCCGGGGGACTATGGCTACACCTTC.

The chain joins TRBV15 to TRBJ2-3; perhaps TRBD2 as D (5 bases). Germline CDR1 and CDR2: LNHNV and YYDKDF (reference sequence). This CDR3 has 14 amino acids. V lost 0 bases to trimming and J lost 6 bases, with 10 bases between them. The CDR3 spells CATSRDLALDTQYF. The CDR3 nucleotides read TGTGCCACCAGCAGAGATCTAGCCCTCGATACGCAGTATTTT.

CDR3 coding DNA: TGTGCCAGCAGCCCATTCGGGACTAGCGGGAGGGAACAGTTCTTC. Amino acid sequence: CASSPFGTSGREQFF. The V and J genes are TRBV7-2 and TRBJ2-1; 16 bases are a match to TRBD2. Germline lookup yields CDR1 SGHTA and CDR2 FQGNSA. The trim removed 5 bases at V and 13 bases at J, leaving 8 bases unmatched. The CDR3 sequence is 15 residues long.

This clone was detected only a few times. The chain uses TRBV10-2 and TRBJ2-3, with 7 bases aligning to TRBD2. Germline V gene data show CDR1 as WSHSY and CDR2 as SAAADI. This CDR3 region has 14 residues. The junction had 8 bases not matched to a gene; V was cut back by 7 bases and J by 4 bases. CDR3 bases: TGCGCCAGCACCGGACTAGTTATATCAGATACGCAGTATTTT. It translates to CASTGLVISDTQYF.

The V and J genes are TRBV4-3 and TRBJ2-7, with 7 bases lining up with TRBD1. The CDR3 totals 13 residues. CDR1 is LGHNA and CDR2 is YSLEER in the germline V gene. Trimming at V came to 4 bases and at J to 6 bases, leaving 6 bases not matched to a gene. The CDR3 DNA is TGCGCCAGCAGCCGAGGGGGCACGAGCGAGCAGTACTTC. Translated, it gives CASSRGGTSEQYF.

This clone appeared a few times. The J gene is TRBJ2-1, the V gene TRBV18, with D perhaps matching TRBD2 (7 bases). Germline V gives CDR1 KGHSH, CDR2 LQKENI. V lost 3 bases, J lost 5 bases, and 11 bases lay in between. The CDR3 is 14 amino acids. CDR3 amino acids: CASSPGGLNNEQFF. DNA for the CDR3: TGTGCCAGCTCACCGGGGGGGCTAAACAATGAGCAGTTCTTC.

As for this clone: One junction end disagrees with the germline gene, perhaps due to a read error. This rearrangement joins TRBV5-1 to TRBJ2-3, with TRBD2 matching 11 bases. CDR1 SGHRS and CDR2 YFSETQ come from the germline V gene. The CDR3 loop spans 17 amino acids. The CDR3, as DNA: TGCGCCAGCAGCTTGGGGTTAGCGGGGGGGGGCACGGATACGCAGTATTTT. Amino acid sequence: CASSLGLAGGGTDTQYF.

The chain carries TRBV4-1 and TRBJ1-5, with unresolved D. CDR1 and CDR2 (germline): MGHRA, YSYEKL. Trimming stripped 2 bases from V and 6 bases from J, with 11 bases between. This CDR3 has 14 amino acids. The CDR3 DNA reads TGCGCCAGCAGCCAAACAAACCCCAGTCAGCCCCAGCATTTT. This translates into CASSQTNPSQPQHF.

This chain connects TRBV5-1 to TRBJ2-5; 16 nucleotides line up with TRBD2. Per the germline V gene, CDR1 is SGHRS and CDR2 is YFSETQ. With V trimmed by 3 bases and J by 3 bases, 2 bases remained unmatched. The CDR3 has 16 residues. Here the CDR3 DNA reads TGCGCCAGCAGCTCCGGGACTAGCGGGGGGGAAGAGACCCAGTACTTC. Its protein is CASSSGTSGGEETQYF.

The chain is built from TRBV29-1 and TRBJ1-2; 8 nucleotides agree with TRBD1. The CDR3 contains 12 residues. Germline V CDR1 and CDR2: SQVTM, ANQGSEA. V lost 6 bases and J lost 3; bases outside the gene matches: 3. The CDR3 coding sequence is TGCAGCGTGACAGGGGAAGACTATGGCTACACCTTC. Encoded protein: CSVTGEDYGYTF.

The chain couples TRBV15 to TRBJ2-5, with D unresolved. The CDR3 is 14 amino acids. Trimming removed 0 bases from V and 4 bases from J, with 9 bases in between. Germline V CDR1 and CDR2: LNHNV, YYDKDF (reference sequence). Here the CDR3 DNA reads TGTGCCACCAGCAGAGAAAGGCAGGCAGAGACCCAGTACTTC. Amino acid sequence: CATSRERQAETQYF. Full variable domain (outside the CDR3, taken from reference TRBV15 and TRBJ2-5): DAMVIQNPRYQVTQFGKPVTLSCSQTLNHNVMYWYQQKSSQAPKLLFHYYDKDFNNEADTPDNFQSRRPNTSFCFLDIRSPGLGDTAMYLCATSRERQAETQYFGPGTRLLVL.

The V and J genes are TRBV4-2 and TRBJ2-3; 8 nucleotides agree with TRBD1. This CDR3 is built from 16 residues. The junction had 6 bases not matched to a gene; V was cut back by 4 bases and J by 0 bases. Germline values: CDR1 LGHNA, CDR2 YNFKEQ. This CDR3 is CASSPRTGISTDTQYF. In nucleotides, the CDR3 is TGTGCCAGCAGCCCCCGGACAGGGATTAGCACAGATACGCAGTATTTT.

This chain uses TRBV5-1 with TRBJ2-7; 9 bases align to TRBD2. V was pared by 4 bases and J by 6 bases, with 11 bases of the junction left unmatched. The CDR3 length is 15 residues. From germline, CDR1 is SGHRS and CDR2 YFSETQ. This chain's CDR3 is CASSRAGGADSEQYF. The CDR3 DNA reads TGCGCCAGCAGCCGCGCGGGAGGGGCGGATAGCGAGCAGTACTTC. The full variable domain, in which reference TRBV5-1 and TRBJ2-7 provide the parts outside the CDR3, is KAGVTQTPRYLIKTRGQQVTLSCSPISGHRSVSWYQQTPGQGLQFLFEYFSETQRNKGNFPGRFSGRQFSNSRSEMNVSTLELGDSALYLCASSRAGGADSEQYFGPGTRLTVT.

This sequence joins TRBV5-1 and TRBJ2-5, with 8 bases lining up with TRBD2. Germline V gene sequence: CDR1 SGHRS, CDR2 YFSETQ. There are 16 residues in the CDR3. J gave up 5 bases and V 1 base, and 10 bases lay outside the gene matches. The CDR3 is CASSLHASGSGETQYF. In DNA, the CDR3 is TGCGCCAGCAGCTTGCATGCTAGCGGGTCTGGGGAGACCCAGTACTTC.

The rearrangement joins TRBV25-1 to TRBJ2-2, with D unresolved. The germline gives CDR1 MGHDK, CDR2 SYGVNS. The CDR3 sequence is 14 residues long. Trimming removed 1 base from V and 5 bases from J, with 8 bases in between. The CDR3 nucleotides are TGTGCCAGCAGTGAATCTATCCCTACCGGGGAGCTGTTTTTT. Residues: CASSESIPTGELFF.

This clone is judged medium-sized. J is TRBJ1-5 and V is TRBV18; a weak D match, TRBD1 (5 bases). The germline V gene has CDR1 KGHSH and CDR2 LQKENI. V shed 5 bases and J shed 6 bases, with 14 bases lying between them. The CDR3 length is 14 residues. CDR3 sequence (DNA): TGTGCCAGCTCAGGGTCTGGCCAGGGTCAGCCCCAGCATTTT. Translated, it gives CASSGSGQGQPQHF.

V is TRBV6-5 and J is TRBJ2-1; 7 bases align to TRBD1. Germline CDR1 is MNHEY and CDR2 is SVGAGI. The CDR3 length is 15 residues. J was trimmed by 7 bases and V by 7 bases; bases with no gene match: 13. This chain's CDR3 is CASNPTGVGVNEQFF. The CDR3 nucleotides are TGTGCCAGCAACCCAACAGGGGTAGGTGTTAATGAGCAGTTCTTC.

V is TRBV6-1 and J is TRBJ2-7; a weak D match, TRBD1 (6 bases). Germline-derived CDR1 and CDR2 are MNHNS and SASEGT. Trimming left V 5 bases short and J 6 bases short, with 14 bases between. CDR3 length: 13 residues. The CDR3 DNA follows: TGTGCCAGCAGTCCCGGACAGCCCTTCGAGCAGTACTTC. This encodes CASSPGQPFEQYF.

V usage is TRBV11-3 and J usage is TRBJ2-7; weak D call: TRBD2 (6 bases). The germline V and J ends were trimmed by 5 bases and 0 bases, with 11 bases remaining between them. Germline CDR1 reads SGHNT; CDR2 reads YENEEA. The CDR3 runs 14 residues. The CDR3 loop is CASSLSGPSYEQYF. CDR3 DNA: TGTGCCAGCAGCCTTAGCGGACCCTCCTACGAGCAGTACTTC.

This clone occurred once. The gene calls are TRBV4-1 and TRBJ2-5, with 7 bases identical to TRBD2. Trimming removed 4 bases from V and 7 bases from J; junction bases left unmatched: 15. This CDR3 has 16 residues. From germline, CDR1 is MGHRA and CDR2 YSYEKL. The DNA of the CDR3 is TGCGCCAGCAGCCGGGCCTCATGGGGGGGGGAAGGGACCCAGTACTTC. Its protein is CASSRASWGGEGTQYF.

CDR3 nucleotides: TGTGCCAGCAGCTTAAATCCTAGCTACGAGCAGTACTTC. Translated: CASSLNPSYEQYF. This chain joins TRBV13 and TRBJ2-7; D is unclear. V lost 2 bases to trimming and J lost 3 bases, with 8 bases between them. The CDR3 runs to 13 residues. Germline V gives CDR1 PRHDT, CDR2 FYEKMQ (reference sequence).

The V call is TRBV4-1, the J call TRBJ1-4, with D perhaps matching TRBD1 (6 bases). The CDR3 extends over 16 amino acids. CDR1 and CDR2 (germline): MGHRA, YSYEKL. V gave up 3 bases and J gave up 3 bases, with 14 bases separating them. In nucleotides, the CDR3 is TGCGCCAGCAGCCAGGCCACAGGGCCCGCTAATGAAAAACTGTTTTTT. This gives the protein CASSQATGPANEKLFF.

The chain carries TRBV7-3 and TRBJ2-3, with TRBD2 matching over 7 bases. The V gene's germline CDR1 is SGHTA and CDR2 FQGTGA. This CDR3 comprises 15 residues. Trimming removed 4 bases from V and 2 bases from J; junction bases left unmatched: 6. The CDR3 bases are TGTGCCAGCAGCTCGCGCGGGGGACTCACAGATACGCAGTATTTT. This codes for CASSSRGGLTDTQYF.

V gene TRBV11-2 combines with J gene TRBJ1-2; D may be TRBD1 (6 bases). Trimming removed 1 base from V and 4 bases from J, with 13 bases in between. This CDR3 has 15 residues. Germline V lookup: CDR1 SGHAT, CDR2 FQNNGV. The CDR3 here is CASSLGPGAIYGYTF. The DNA for the CDR3 is TGTGCCAGCAGCTTAGGACCAGGGGCTATCTATGGCTACACCTTC.

The rearrangement joins TRBV5-6 to TRBJ1-2; 9 bases are a match to TRBD1. There are 14 residues in the CDR3. Germline V gene data show CDR1 as SGHDT and CDR2 as YYEEEE. V was clipped by 3 bases and J by 7 bases; unmatched bases: 7. The CDR3 DNA is TGTGCCAGCAGCTGGTGGGGACAGGGACGTGGCTACACCTTC. It translates to CASSWWGQGRGYTF.

The rearrangement uses TRBV7-9 and TRBJ1-1; TRBD1 is a possible D gene (5 bases). Per the germline V gene, CDR1 is SEHNR and CDR2 is FQNEAQ (reference sequence). The CDR3 has 13 amino acids. The V gene lost 5 bases and the J gene lost 4 bases, with 11 bases spanning the gap. CDR3 coding DNA: TGTGCCAGCAGCCCCCCGGGGGGCACTGAAGCTTTCTTT. As protein: CASSPPGGTEAFF.

This rearrangement joins TRBV28 to TRBJ1-5; 7 bases line up with TRBD1. Trimming removed 6 bases from V and 2 bases from J; junction bases left unmatched: 4. The CDR3 sequence is 14 residues long. Germline V lookup: CDR1 MDHEN, CDR2 SYDVKM. The CDR3 loop reads CASRAGQGNQPQHF. CDR3 sequence (DNA): TGTGCCAGCAGGGCCGGACAGGGCAATCAGCCCCAGCATTTT.

The rearrangement joins TRBV4-1 to TRBJ1-2; tentative D call: TRBD1 (5 bases). This CDR3 region has 16 residues. From germline, CDR1 is MGHRA and CDR2 YSYEKL. The V gene lost 0 bases and the J gene lost 8 bases, with 19 bases spanning the gap. The CDR3 nucleotides are TGCGCCAGCAGCCAAGATAATGCAGGGCGATTCGGGGGCTACACCTTC. This codes for CASSQDNAGRFGGYTF.